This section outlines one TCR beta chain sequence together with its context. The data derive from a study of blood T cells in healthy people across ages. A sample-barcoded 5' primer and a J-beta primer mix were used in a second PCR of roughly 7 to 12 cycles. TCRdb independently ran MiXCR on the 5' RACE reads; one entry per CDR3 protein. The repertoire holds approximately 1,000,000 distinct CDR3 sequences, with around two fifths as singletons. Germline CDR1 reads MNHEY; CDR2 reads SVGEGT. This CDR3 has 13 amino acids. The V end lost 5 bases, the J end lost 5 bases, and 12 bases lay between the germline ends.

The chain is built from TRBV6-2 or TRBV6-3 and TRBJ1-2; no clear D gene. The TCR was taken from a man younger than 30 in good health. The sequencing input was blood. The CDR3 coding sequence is TGTGCCAGCAGTGAGGCCCCTCCATATGGCTACACCTTC. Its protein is CASSEAPPYGYTF.